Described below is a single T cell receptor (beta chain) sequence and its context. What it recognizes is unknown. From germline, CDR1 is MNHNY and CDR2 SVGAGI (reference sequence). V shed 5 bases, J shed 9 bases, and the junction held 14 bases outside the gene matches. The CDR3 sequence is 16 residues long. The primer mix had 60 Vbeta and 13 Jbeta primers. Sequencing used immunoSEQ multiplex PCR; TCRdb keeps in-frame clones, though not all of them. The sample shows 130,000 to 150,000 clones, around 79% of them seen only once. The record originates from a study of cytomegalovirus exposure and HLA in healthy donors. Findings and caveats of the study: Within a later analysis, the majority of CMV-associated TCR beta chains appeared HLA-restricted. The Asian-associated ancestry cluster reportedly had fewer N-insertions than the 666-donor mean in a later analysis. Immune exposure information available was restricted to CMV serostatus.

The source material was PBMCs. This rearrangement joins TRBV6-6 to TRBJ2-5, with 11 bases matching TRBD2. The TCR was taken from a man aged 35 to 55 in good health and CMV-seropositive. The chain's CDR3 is CASSGGSGGTSGSQYF. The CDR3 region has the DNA TGTGCCAGCAGTGGGGGGTCGGGGGGGACTAGCGGCTCCCAGTACTTC.